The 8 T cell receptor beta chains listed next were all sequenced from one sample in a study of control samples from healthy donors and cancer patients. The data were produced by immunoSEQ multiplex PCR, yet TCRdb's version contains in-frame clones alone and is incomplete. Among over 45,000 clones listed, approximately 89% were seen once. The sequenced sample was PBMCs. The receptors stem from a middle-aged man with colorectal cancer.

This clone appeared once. The CDR3 DNA follows: TGTGCCAGCAGTTGGGGAGGGAACACTGAAGCTTTCTTT. Translated, it gives CASSWGGNTEAFF. The V gene is TRBV2, the J gene TRBJ1-1, with unresolved D. Germline V lookup: CDR1 SNHLY, CDR2 FYNNEI. V was shortened by 5 bases and J by 1 base, with 8 bases between the two germline ends. The CDR3 is 13 amino acids.

CDR3: CASSPEGLAGAGEQYF. In nucleotides, the CDR3 is TGCGCCAGCAGCCCCGAAGGACTAGCGGGAGCGGGGGAGCAGTACTTC. The gene calls are TRBV4-3 and TRBJ2-7, with 13 bases fitting TRBD2. Per germline, CDR1 LGHNA and CDR2 YSLEER. The CDR3 consists of 16 residues. The V and J ends lost 4 bases and 7 bases, in that order; junction bases with no gene match: 10.

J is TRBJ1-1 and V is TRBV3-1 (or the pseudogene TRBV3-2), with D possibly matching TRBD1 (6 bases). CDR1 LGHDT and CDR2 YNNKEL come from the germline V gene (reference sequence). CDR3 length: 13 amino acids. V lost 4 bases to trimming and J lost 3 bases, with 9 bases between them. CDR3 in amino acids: CASSRGQYTEAFF. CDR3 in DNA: TGTGCCAGCAGCCGCGGACAGTACACTGAAGCTTTCTTT.

CDR3 residues: CASSEGRGASGANVLTF. CDR3 nucleotides: TGCGCCAGCAGTGAGGGCAGGGGGGCGTCTGGGGCCAACGTCCTGACTTTC. This chain links TRBV10-1 with TRBJ2-6, with a weak D call TRBD1 (7 bases). The CDR3 has 17 amino acids. The V end lost 2 bases, the J end lost 1 base, and 12 bases lay between the germline ends. CDR1 and CDR2 from the germline V gene are WNHNN and SYGVQD (reference sequence).

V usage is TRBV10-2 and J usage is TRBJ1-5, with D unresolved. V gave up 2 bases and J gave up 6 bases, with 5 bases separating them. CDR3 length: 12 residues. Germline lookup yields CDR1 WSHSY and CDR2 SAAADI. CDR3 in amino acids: CASSETFQPQHF. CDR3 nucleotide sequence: TGCGCCAGCAGTGAGACGTTTCAGCCCCAGCATTTT.

The CDR3 sequence is CAKVRGPDYLALHF. In DNA, the CDR3 is TGTGCCAAGGTCCGGGGCCCAGACTATTTGGCCCTCCACTTT. The J gene is TRBJ1-6, the V gene TRBV3-1 (or the pseudogene TRBV3-2), with a weak D call TRBD1 (5 bases). Trimming shortened V by 10 bases and J by 14 bases, and 24 bases separated the two germline ends. The CDR3 has 14 residues. Per the germline V gene, CDR1 is LGHDT and CDR2 is YNNKEL (reference sequence).

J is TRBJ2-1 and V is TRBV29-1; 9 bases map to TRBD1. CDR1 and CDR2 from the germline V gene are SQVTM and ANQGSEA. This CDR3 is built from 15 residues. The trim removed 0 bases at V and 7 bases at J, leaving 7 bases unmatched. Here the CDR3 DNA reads TGCAGCGTTGAAGATTGGACAGGGGCCGGGAATGAGCAGTTCTTC. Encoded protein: CSVEDWTGAGNEQFF.

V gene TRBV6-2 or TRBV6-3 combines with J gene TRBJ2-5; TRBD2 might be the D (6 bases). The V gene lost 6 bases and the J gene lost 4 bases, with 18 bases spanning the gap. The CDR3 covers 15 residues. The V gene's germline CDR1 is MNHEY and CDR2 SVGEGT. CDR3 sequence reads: CASSRKGGAGETQYF. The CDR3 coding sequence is TGTGCCAGCAGCCGGAAGGGCGGAGCGGGAGAGACCCAGTACTTC.